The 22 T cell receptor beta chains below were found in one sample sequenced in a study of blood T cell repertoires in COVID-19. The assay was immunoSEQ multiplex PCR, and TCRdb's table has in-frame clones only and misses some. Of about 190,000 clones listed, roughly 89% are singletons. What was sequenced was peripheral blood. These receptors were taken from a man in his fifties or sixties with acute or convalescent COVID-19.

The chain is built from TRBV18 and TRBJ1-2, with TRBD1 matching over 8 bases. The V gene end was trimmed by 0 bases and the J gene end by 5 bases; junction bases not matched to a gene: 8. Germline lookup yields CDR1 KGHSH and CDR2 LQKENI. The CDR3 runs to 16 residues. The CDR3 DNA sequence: TGTGCCAGCTCACCACCGGTTACAGGGGGATTGTATGGCTACACCTTC. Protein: CASSPPVTGGLYGYTF.

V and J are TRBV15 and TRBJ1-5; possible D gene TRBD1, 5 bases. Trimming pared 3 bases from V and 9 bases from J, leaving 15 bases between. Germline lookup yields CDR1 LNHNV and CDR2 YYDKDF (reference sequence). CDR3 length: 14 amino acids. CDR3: CATSSSLPGGPQHF. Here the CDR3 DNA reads TGTGCCACCAGCAGCTCTCTTCCCGGGGGGCCCCAGCATTTT. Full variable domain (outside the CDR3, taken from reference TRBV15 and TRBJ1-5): DAMVIQNPRYQVTQFGKPVTLSCSQTLNHNVMYWYQQKSSQAPKLLFHYYDKDFNNEADTPDNFQSRRPNTSFCFLDIRSPGLGDTAMYLCATSSSLPGGPQHFGDGTRLSIL.

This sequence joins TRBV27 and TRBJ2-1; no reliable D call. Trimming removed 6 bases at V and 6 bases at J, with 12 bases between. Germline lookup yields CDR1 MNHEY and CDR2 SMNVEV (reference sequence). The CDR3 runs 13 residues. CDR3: CASSYPSGNEQFF. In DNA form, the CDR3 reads TGTGCCAGCAGCTACCCCTCAGGCAATGAGCAGTTCTTC.

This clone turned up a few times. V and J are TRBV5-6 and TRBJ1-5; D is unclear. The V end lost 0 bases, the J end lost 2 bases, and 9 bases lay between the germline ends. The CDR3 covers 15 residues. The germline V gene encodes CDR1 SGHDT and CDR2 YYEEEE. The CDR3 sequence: CASSLAGNGNQPQHF. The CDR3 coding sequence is TGTGCCAGCAGCTTGGCAGGTAATGGCAATCAGCCCCAGCATTTT.

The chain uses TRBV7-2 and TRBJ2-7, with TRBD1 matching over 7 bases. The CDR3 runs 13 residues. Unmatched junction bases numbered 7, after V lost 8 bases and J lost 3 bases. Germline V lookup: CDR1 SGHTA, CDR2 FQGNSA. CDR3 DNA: TGTGCCAGCGCCACAGGGGTAGGCTACGAGCAGTACTTC. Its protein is CASATGVGYEQYF.

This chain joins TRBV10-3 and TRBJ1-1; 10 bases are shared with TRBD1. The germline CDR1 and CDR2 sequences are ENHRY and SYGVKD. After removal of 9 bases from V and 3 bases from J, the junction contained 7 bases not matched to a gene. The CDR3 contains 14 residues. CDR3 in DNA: TGTGCCATTAAAGACGGGACAGGGGACACTGAAGCTTTCTTT. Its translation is CAIKDGTGDTEAFF.

CDR3: CASSPTPGTLKETQYF. CDR3 nucleotides: TGTGCCAGCAGCCCCACCCCGGGGACTCTAAAAGAGACCCAGTACTTC. V usage is TRBV9 and J usage is TRBJ2-5; D is perhaps TRBD2 (6 bases). Trimming cost V 4 bases and J 3 bases, with 19 bases left between them. The CDR3 length is 16 residues. Germline V gene sequence: CDR1 SGDLS, CDR2 YYNGEE.

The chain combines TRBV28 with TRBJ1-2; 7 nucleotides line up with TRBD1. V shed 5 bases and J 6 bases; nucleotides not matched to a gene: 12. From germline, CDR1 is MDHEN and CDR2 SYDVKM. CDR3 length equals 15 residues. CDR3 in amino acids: CASSLTLQGINGYTF. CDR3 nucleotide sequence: TGTGCCAGCAGTCTTACCTTACAGGGGATTAATGGCTACACCTTC.

In DNA, the CDR3 is TGCAGCGTTAAGGACAGCAATATGCCCAATGAGCAGTTCTTC. It is translated as CSVKDSNMPNEQFF. The rearrangement links TRBV29-1 to TRBJ2-1, with D perhaps matching TRBD1 (6 bases). The V and J ends lost 5 bases and 6 bases respectively, with 17 bases between them. CDR3 length equals 14 residues. Germline CDR1 reads SQVTM; CDR2 reads ANQGSEA.

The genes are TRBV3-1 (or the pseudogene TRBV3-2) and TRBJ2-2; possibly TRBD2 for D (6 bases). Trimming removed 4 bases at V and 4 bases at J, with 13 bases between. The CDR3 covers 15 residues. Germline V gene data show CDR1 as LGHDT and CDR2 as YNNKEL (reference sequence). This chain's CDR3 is CASSRRDLSTGELFF. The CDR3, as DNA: TGTGCCAGCAGCCGTCGGGACTTATCCACCGGGGAGCTGTTTTTT.

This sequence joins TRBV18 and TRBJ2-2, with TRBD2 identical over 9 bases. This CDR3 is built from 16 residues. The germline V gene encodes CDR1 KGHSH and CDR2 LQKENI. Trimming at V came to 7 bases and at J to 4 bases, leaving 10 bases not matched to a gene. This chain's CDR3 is CASLHRGRAFTGELFF. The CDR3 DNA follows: TGTGCCAGCTTACACCGCGGGAGGGCCTTCACCGGGGAGCTGTTTTTT.

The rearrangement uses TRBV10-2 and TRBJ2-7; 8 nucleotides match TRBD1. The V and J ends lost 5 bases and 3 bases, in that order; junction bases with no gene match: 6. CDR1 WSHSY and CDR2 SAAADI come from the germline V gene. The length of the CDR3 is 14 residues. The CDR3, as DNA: TGCGCCAGCAGTCCCACAGGGGGGAACTACGAGCAGTACGTC. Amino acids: CASSPTGGNYEQYV.

CDR3 sequence (DNA): TGTGCCTGGAGTGAGTTAGTCGGAGTTCTCACAGATACGCAGTATTTT. Protein: CAWSELVGVLTDTQYF. This sequence joins TRBV30 and TRBJ2-3; D is unclear. Germline-derived CDR1 and CDR2 are GTSNPN and SVGIG (reference sequence). This CDR3 contains 16 residues. V was cut by 1 base and J by 2 bases, with 16 bases left in between. The full variable domain, with the rest looked up from reference TRBV30 and TRBJ2-3, is SQTIHQWPATLVQPVGSPLSLECTVEGTSNPNLYWYRQAAGRGLQLLFYSVGIGQISSEVPQNLSASRPQDRQFILSSKKLLLSDSGFYLCAWSELVGVLTDTQYFGPGTRLTVL.

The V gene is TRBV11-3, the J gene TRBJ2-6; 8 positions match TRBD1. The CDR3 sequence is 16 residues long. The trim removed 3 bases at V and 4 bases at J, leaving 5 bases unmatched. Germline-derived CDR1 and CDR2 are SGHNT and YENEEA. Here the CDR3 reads CASSFSGGSGANVLTF. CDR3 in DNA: TGTGCCAGCAGCTTCTCAGGGGGCTCCGGGGCCAACGTCCTGACTTTC.

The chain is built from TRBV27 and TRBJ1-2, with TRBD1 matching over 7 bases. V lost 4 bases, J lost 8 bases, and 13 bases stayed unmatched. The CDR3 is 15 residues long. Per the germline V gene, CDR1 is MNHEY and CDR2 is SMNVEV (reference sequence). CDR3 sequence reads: CASSSSDRPWYGYTF. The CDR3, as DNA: TGTGCCAGCAGTTCCTCGGACAGGCCGTGGTACGGCTACACCTTC.

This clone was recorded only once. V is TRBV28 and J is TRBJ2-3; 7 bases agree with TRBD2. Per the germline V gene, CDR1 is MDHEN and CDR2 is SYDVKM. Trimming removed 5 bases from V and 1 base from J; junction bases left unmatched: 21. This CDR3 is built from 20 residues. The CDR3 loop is CASSLISGTIVEVGTDTQYF. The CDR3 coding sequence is TGTGCCAGCAGTCTAATATCCGGGACTATCGTCGAAGTTGGCACAGATACGCAGTATTTT.

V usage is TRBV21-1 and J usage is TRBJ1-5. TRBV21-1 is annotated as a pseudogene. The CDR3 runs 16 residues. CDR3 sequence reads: CASSKDSAAGNQPQHF. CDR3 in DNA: TGTGCCAGCAGCAAAGACTCGGCAGCGGGCAATCAGCCCCAGCATTTT.

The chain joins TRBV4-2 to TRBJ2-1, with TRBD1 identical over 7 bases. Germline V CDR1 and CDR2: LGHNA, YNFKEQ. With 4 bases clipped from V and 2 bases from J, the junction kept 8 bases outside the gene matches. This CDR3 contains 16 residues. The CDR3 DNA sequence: TGTGCCAGCAGCCCTTTACAGGGGATCGCCTACAATGAGCAGTTCTTC. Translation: CASSPLQGIAYNEQFF.

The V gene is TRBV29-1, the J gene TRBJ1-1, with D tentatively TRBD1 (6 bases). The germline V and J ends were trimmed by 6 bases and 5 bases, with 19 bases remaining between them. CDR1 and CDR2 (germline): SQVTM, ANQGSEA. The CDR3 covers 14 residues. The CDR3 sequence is CSVQKRQEKTEAFF. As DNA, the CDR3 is TGCAGCGTCCAAAAGAGACAGGAGAAGACTGAAGCTTTCTTT.

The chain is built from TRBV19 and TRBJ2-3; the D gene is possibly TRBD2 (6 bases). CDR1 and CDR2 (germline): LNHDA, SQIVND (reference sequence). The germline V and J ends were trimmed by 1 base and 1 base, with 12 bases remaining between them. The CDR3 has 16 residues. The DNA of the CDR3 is TGTGCCAGTAGTATAGCCTACGGGGGACGCACAGATACGCAGTATTTT. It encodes CASSIAYGGRTDTQYF.

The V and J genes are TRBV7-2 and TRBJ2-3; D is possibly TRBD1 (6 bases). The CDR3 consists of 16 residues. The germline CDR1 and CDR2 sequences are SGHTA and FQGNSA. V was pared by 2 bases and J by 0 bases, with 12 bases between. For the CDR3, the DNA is TGTGCCAGCAGCTTAAACAGGGTGGGGAGCACAGATACGCAGTATTTT. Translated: CASSLNRVGSTDTQYF.

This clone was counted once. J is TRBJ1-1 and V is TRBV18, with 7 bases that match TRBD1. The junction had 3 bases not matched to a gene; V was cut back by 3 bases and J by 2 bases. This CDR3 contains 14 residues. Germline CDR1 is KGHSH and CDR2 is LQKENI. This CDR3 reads CASSPTGVNTEAFF. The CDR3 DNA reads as TGTGCCAGCTCACCCACAGGGGTAAACACTGAAGCTTTCTTT.